This T cell receptor (beta chain) emerged from a study of T cell changes during pregnancy in multiple sclerosis. The data were produced by immunoSEQ multiplex PCR, yet TCRdb's version contains in-frame clones alone and is incomplete. The table has 65,000 to 70,000 clones, 75% to 95% seen once. Germline loops: CDR1 LNHDA, CDR2 SQIVND (reference sequence). The CDR3 runs 14 residues. After removal of 7 bases from V and 7 bases from J, the junction contained 9 bases not matched to a gene. The chain uses TRBV19 and TRBJ1-5; 8 bases map to TRBD1. The sequence came from a female donor with multiple sclerosis, enrolled in a pregnancy study. Sequenced here: peripheral blood, sampled in the first trimester of pregnancy. The CDR3 DNA reads as TGTGCCAGTACCCTCGGACAGGGCGGGCAGCCCCAGCATTTT. This gives the protein CASTLGQGGQPQHF.